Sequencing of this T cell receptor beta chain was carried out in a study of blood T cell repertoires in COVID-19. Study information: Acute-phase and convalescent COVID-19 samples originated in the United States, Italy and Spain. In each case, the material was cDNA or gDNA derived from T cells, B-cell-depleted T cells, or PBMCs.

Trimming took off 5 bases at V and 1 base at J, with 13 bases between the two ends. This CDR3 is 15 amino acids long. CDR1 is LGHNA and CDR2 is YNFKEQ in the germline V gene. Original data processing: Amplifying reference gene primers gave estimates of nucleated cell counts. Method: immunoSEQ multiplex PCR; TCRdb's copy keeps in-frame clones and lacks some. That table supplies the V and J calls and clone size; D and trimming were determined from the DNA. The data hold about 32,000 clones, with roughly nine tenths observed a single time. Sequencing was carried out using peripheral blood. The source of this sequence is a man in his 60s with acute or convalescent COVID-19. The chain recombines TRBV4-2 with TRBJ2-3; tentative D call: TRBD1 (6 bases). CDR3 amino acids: CASSYQGPRTDTQYF. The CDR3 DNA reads TGTGCCAGCAGCTATCAGGGGCCTCGCACAGATACGCAGTATTTT.